The next 23 T cell receptor beta chains were all read from a single sample in a study of somatic mutations in cytotoxic T cells in rheumatoid arthritis. Some clones are missing from TCRdb's copy, which holds only in-frame ones; the method was immunoSEQ multiplex PCR. The sample consists of under 30,000 clones, approximately 73% of them appearing once. Sequenced material: CD8+ T cells sorted from blood. The receptors shown here come from a woman under 30 in good health.

The chain recombines TRBV7-2 with TRBJ2-3, with TRBD2 matching 12 bases. Germline V lookup: CDR1 SGHTA, CDR2 FQGNSA. This CDR3 has 16 residues. Trimming took 3 bases from V and 3 from J; bases not matched to a gene: 4. The CDR3 DNA is TGTGCCAGCAGCTTGAGACTAGCGGGAGCGACAGATACGCAGTATTTT. It codes for CASSLRLAGATDTQYF.

The rearrangement joins TRBV30 to TRBJ2-1; D is unclear. Trimming stripped 3 bases from V and 6 bases from J, with 6 bases between. CDR1 is GTSNPN and CDR2 is SVGIG in the germline V gene (reference sequence). The length of the CDR3 is 11 residues. CDR3: CAWRKANEQFF. DNA of the CDR3: TGTGCCTGGAGGAAGGCCAATGAGCAGTTCTTC.

The chain is built from TRBV30 and TRBJ1-2, with unresolved D. Deletions cut 6 bases from V and 2 bases from J, with 7 bases between. The CDR3 is made up of 11 amino acids. Germline CDR1 reads GTSNPN; CDR2 reads SVGIG (reference sequence). The CDR3 loop reads CACYPNYGYTF. In DNA, the CDR3 is TGTGCCTGTTACCCCAACTATGGCTACACCTTC.

V is TRBV19 and J is TRBJ2-3; 11 bases align to TRBD1. The CDR3 covers 16 residues. CDR1 LNHDA and CDR2 SQIVND come from the germline V gene (reference sequence). The V and J ends lost 5 bases and 3 bases, in that order; junction bases with no gene match: 7. The CDR3 region is CASSSRTGGLTDTQYF. DNA for the CDR3: TGTGCCAGTAGTTCCCGGACAGGGGGCTTGACAGATACGCAGTATTTT.

This clone has a handful of counts. The chain couples TRBV5-4 to TRBJ1-1; TRBD1 aligns across 7 bases. The CDR3 spans 15 residues. CDR1 SGHNT and CDR2 YYREEE come from the germline V gene (reference sequence). With V trimmed by 4 bases and J by 2 bases, 8 bases remained unmatched. The CDR3 loop is CASSPHRGGNTEAFF. CDR3 DNA: TGTGCCAGCAGCCCACACAGGGGAGGAAACACTGAAGCTTTCTTT.

The chain is built from TRBV19 and TRBJ1-5; D call uncertain. The germline V gene has CDR1 LNHDA and CDR2 SQIVND (reference sequence). V shed 4 bases and J shed 0 bases, with 10 bases lying between them. The CDR3 is 15 residues long. The CDR3 bases are TGTGCCAGTAGTACCGGGGTGGATAGCAATCAGCCCCAGCATTTT. Its protein is CASSTGVDSNQPQHF.

The rearrangement joins TRBV28 to TRBJ1-1, with D possibly being TRBD1 (5 bases). The germline V gene has CDR1 MDHEN and CDR2 SYDVKM. CDR3 length: 11 amino acids. V gave up 5 bases and J gave up 5 bases, with 6 bases separating them. DNA of the CDR3: TGTGCCAGCAGTCAGGGAACTGAAGCTTTCTTT. Translated, it gives CASSQGTEAFF. Variable domain in full (rest from reference TRBV28 and TRBJ1-1): DVKVTQSSRYLVKRTGEKVFLECVQDMDHENMFWYRQDPGLGLRLIYFSYDVKMKEKGDIPEGYSVSREKKERFSLILESASTNQTSMYLCASSQGTEAFFGQGTRLTVV.

The chain joins TRBV10-3 to TRBJ2-1; D gene unclear. From germline, CDR1 is ENHRY and CDR2 SYGVKD. V lost 2 bases to trimming and J lost 4 bases, with 6 bases between them. This CDR3 contains 13 residues. CDR3 loop: CAISEEAYNEQFF. The CDR3 DNA reads TGTGCCATCAGTGAGGAGGCTTACAATGAGCAGTTCTTC.

This clone is medium-sized by share. CDR3 in amino acids: CASSKTGEGHEQYF. Here the CDR3 DNA reads TGTGCCAGCAGTAAGACAGGGGAGGGCCACGAGCAGTACTTC. J is TRBJ2-7 and V is TRBV7-9; tentatively, D is TRBD1 (8 bases). The CDR3 is 14 amino acids. V was trimmed by 6 bases and J by 5 bases, leaving 17 bases between them. The germline V gene has CDR1 SEHNR and CDR2 FQNEAQ (reference sequence). Using reference TRBV7-9 and TRBJ2-7 for the parts outside the CDR3, the full variable domain is DTGVSQNPRHKITKRGQNVTFRCDPISEHNRLYWYRQTLGQGPEFLTYFQNEAQLEKSRLLSDRFSAERPKGSFSTLEIQRTEQGDSAMYLCASSKTGEGHEQYFGPGTRLTVT.

The rearrangement links TRBV5-1 to TRBJ1-3, with D possibly TRBD1 on 5 matching bases. The CDR3 is 17 amino acids. The ends were cut back, 1 base at V and 2 bases at J, with 16 bases in the middle. Germline V gives CDR1 SGHRS, CDR2 YFSETQ. The CDR3 loop is CASSLTSVAGPGNTIYF. As DNA, the CDR3 is TGCGCCAGCAGCTTGACATCTGTCGCAGGGCCTGGAAACACCATATATTTT.

This sequence joins TRBV13 and TRBJ1-2; 7 nucleotides match TRBD1. In germline, CDR1 is PRHDT, CDR2 FYEKMQ (reference sequence). V shed 0 bases and J 1 base; nucleotides not matched to a gene: 5. The CDR3 extends over 16 amino acids. The CDR3, as DNA: TGTGCCAGCAGCTTAGGACAGGGGTTGGATAACTATGGCTACACCTTC. Translating gives CASSLGQGLDNYGYTF.

The chain joins TRBV7-9 to TRBJ1-1; 8 bases map to TRBD1. Losses at the gene ends were 5 bases for V and 1 base for J; bases not matched to a gene: 6. The CDR3 runs 15 residues. The germline V gene encodes CDR1 SEHNR and CDR2 FQNEAQ (reference sequence). CDR3: CASSPGTGANTEAFF. The DNA for the CDR3 is TGTGCCAGCAGCCCAGGGACAGGAGCGAACACTGAAGCTTTCTTT.

The chain carries TRBV27 and TRBJ2-1; D tentatively reads TRBD1 or TRBD2 (5 bases each). Per germline, CDR1 MNHEY and CDR2 SMNVEV (reference sequence). This CDR3 has 15 residues. The V end lost 7 bases, the J end lost 2 bases, and 15 bases lay between the germline ends. The DNA of the CDR3 is TGTGCCAGCACTCCCGGGACGGAGACCTACAATGAGCAGTTCTTC. Its translation: CASTPGTETYNEQFF.

V and J are TRBV7-9 and TRBJ2-2; TRBD1 matches 8 bases. Germline V lookup: CDR1 SEHNR, CDR2 FQNEAQ (reference sequence). The CDR3 length is 15 residues. Trimming cost V 5 bases and J 4 bases; bases outside gene matches: 6. The CDR3 region is CASSADRVSTGELFF. DNA for the CDR3: TGTGCCAGCAGCGCGGACAGGGTCAGCACCGGGGAGCTGTTTTTT.

The chain carries TRBV6-1 and TRBJ2-7; no clear D. The CDR3 runs to 11 residues. Trimming took 0 bases from V and 7 from J, leaving 4 bases between them. The germline V gene has CDR1 MNHNS and CDR2 SASEGT. The CDR3 nucleotides read TGTGCCAGCAGTGAAGCTGCGGAGCAGTACGTC. This encodes CASSEAAEQYV.

The chain recombines TRBV28 with TRBJ1-1; TRBD1 agrees at 7 bases. The germline V gene encodes CDR1 MDHEN and CDR2 SYDVKM. V gave up 4 bases and J gave up 1 base; unmatched junction bases: 12. The CDR3 spans 17 residues. CDR3 in amino acids: CASSYTRQGAGNTEAFF. Here the CDR3 DNA reads TGTGCCAGCAGTTACACCCGACAGGGAGCGGGGAACACTGAAGCTTTCTTT.

The rearrangement links TRBV5-4 to TRBJ2-1, with 10 bases fitting TRBD2. V shed 3 bases, J shed 9 bases, and the junction held 9 bases outside the gene matches. CDR3 length equals 15 residues. Germline lookup yields CDR1 SGHNT and CDR2 YYREEE (reference sequence). Written as DNA, the CDR3 is TGTGCCAGCAGCTCCGAGCCTAGCGGGAGTGGTGAGCAGTTCTTC. This sequence encodes CASSSEPSGSGEQFF.

The chain joins TRBV2 to TRBJ2-5; possible D gene TRBD2, 6 bases. With 1 base removed from V and 5 bases from J, the gap between germline ends came to 20 bases. The CDR3 runs 17 residues. Germline CDR1 SNHLY, CDR2 FYNNEI. CDR3 in amino acids: CASSEEAAVMEGETQYF. CDR3 nucleotides: TGTGCCAGCAGTGAAGAAGCCGCCGTCATGGAGGGGGAGACCCAGTACTTC.

The V gene is TRBV28, the J gene TRBJ2-1; 7 nucleotides align to TRBD1. Germline CDR1 reads MDHEN; CDR2 reads SYDVKM. The CDR3 totals 13 residues. Trimming cost V 5 bases and J 4 bases; bases outside gene matches: 2. CDR3 in DNA: TGTGCCAGCAGTCGGGACAGTTACAATGAGCAGTTCTTC. Its translation: CASSRDSYNEQFF.

This chain links TRBV6-5 with TRBJ1-1; weak D call: TRBD1 (5 bases). Germline V gene lookup returns CDR1 MNHEY and CDR2 SVGAGI. The length of the CDR3 is 16 residues. The germline V and J ends were trimmed by 2 bases and 1 base, with 14 bases remaining between them. The CDR3 region is CASSYHKVQGNTEAFF. As DNA, the CDR3 is TGTGCCAGCAGTTACCATAAGGTGCAGGGGAACACTGAAGCTTTCTTT.

In DNA form, the CDR3 reads TGTGCCAGCGTAATCACGGCGGGAGGTGGCCCCTACAATGAGCAGTTCTTC. Protein product: CASVITAGGGPYNEQFF. The chain has TRBV6-7 and TRBJ2-1; 8 bases align to TRBD2. TRBV6-7 is assigned to the ORF class and has an uncertain function. The CDR3 sequence is 17 residues long. J lost 2 bases, V lost 8 bases, and 14 bases had no gene match.

J is TRBJ1-4 and V is TRBV23-1, with TRBD1 as a possible D gene (5 bases). TRBV23-1 is an open reading frame, and its role is uncertain. V lost 1 base and J 6 bases, leaving 9 bases between the germline ends. This CDR3 is 14 amino acids long. CDR3: CASSQLGVDEKLFF. CDR3 bases: TGCGCCAGCAGTCAATTGGGGGTTGATGAAAAACTGTTTTTT.

This clone was recorded once. The V and J genes are TRBV4-1 and TRBJ2-3, with 11 positions matching TRBD2. This CDR3 is built from 19 residues. With 6 bases clipped from V and 2 bases from J, the junction kept 16 bases outside the gene matches. Germline V lookup: CDR1 MGHRA, CDR2 YSYEKL. This CDR3 reads CASRQGTIVAGGFTDTQYF. Here the CDR3 DNA reads TGCGCCAGCAGACAGGGGACGATAGTAGCGGGGGGGTTCACAGATACGCAGTATTTT.